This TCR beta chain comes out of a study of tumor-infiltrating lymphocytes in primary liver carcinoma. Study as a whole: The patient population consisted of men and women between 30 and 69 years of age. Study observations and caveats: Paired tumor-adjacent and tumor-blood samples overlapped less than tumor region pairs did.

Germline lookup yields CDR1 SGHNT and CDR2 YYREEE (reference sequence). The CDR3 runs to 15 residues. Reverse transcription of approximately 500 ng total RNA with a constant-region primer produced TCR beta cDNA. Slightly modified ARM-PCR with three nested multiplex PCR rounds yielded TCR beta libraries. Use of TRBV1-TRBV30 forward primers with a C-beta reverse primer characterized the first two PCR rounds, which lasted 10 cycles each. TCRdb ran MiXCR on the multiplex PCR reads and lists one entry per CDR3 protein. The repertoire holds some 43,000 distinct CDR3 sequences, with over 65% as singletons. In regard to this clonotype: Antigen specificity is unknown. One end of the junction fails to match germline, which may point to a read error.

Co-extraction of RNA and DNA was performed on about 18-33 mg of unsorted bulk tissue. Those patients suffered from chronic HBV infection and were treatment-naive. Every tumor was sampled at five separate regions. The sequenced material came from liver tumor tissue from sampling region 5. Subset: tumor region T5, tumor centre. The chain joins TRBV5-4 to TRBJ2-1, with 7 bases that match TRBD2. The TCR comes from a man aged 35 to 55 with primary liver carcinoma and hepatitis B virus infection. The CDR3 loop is CASSSGGGLTNEQFF. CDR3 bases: TGTGCCAGTAGCTCGGGGGGAGGGCTTACGAATGAGCAGTTCTTC.